Included here is one T cell receptor beta chain sequence, with context. The method was immunoSEQ multiplex PCR; TCRdb's version includes in-frame clones alone and lacks a portion of them. The sample has about 60,000 clones; around 55% are singletons. Cryopreserved PBMCs were the source of approximately 2 micrograms of genomic DNA, which went to TCR beta libraries. The data originate from a study of cytotoxic CD8 clonotypes in ibrutinib-treated CLL. The origin of this receptor is a human donor with chronic lymphocytic leukemia. The sequencing used PBMCs, collected after 24 months of ibrutinib treatment.

The CDR3 nucleotides are TGTGCCAGCAGCCTCCAGACAGGGGAAAGAAGTACGCAGTATTTT. As protein: CASSLQTGERSTQYF. The rearrangement uses TRBV28 and TRBJ2-3; TRBD1 agrees at 8 bases. From germline, CDR1 is MDHEN and CDR2 SYDVKM. The CDR3 consists of 15 residues. The V segment lost 6 bases and the J segment 8 bases; nucleotides outside the gene matches: 13.